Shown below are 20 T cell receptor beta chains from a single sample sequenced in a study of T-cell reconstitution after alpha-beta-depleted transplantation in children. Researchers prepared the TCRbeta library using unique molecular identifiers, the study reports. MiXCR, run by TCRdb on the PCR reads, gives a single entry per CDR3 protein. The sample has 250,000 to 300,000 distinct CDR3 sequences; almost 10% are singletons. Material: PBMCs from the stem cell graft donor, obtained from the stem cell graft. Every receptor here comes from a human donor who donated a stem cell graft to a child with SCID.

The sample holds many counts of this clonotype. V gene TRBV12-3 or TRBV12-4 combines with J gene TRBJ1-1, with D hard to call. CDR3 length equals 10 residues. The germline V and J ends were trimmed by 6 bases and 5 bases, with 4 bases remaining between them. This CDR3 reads CASSGTEAFF. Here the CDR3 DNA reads TGTGCCAGCAGCGGGACTGAAGCTTTCTTT.

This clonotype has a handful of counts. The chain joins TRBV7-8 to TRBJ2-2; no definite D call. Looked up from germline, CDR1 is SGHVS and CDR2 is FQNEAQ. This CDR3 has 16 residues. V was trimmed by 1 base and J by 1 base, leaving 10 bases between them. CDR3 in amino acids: CASSLVRGVNTGELFF. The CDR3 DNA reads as TGTGCCAGCAGCTTAGTAAGAGGAGTGAACACCGGGGAGCTGTTTTTT.

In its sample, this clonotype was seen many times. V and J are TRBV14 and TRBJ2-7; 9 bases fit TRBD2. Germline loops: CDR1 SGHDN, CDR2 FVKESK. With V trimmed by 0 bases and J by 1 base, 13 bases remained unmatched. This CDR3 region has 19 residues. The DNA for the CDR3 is TGTGCCAGCAGCCAAGAAGTACAGCGGGGGGTTCTGACTTCCTACGAGCAGTACTTC. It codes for CASSQEVQRGVLTSYEQYF.

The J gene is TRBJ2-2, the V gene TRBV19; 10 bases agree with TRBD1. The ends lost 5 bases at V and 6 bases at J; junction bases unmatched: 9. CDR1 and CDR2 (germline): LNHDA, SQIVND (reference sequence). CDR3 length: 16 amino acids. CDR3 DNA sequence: TGTGCCAGTAGTGGGACAGGGGAAGATTTTTCCGGGGAGCTGTTTTTT. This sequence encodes CASSGTGEDFSGELFF. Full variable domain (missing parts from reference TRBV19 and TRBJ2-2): DGGITQSPKYLFRKEGQNVTLSCEQNLNHDAMYWYRQDPGQGLRLIYYSQIVNDFQKGDIAEGYSVSREKKESFPLTVTSAQKNPTAFYLCASSGTGEDFSGELFFGEGSRLTVL.

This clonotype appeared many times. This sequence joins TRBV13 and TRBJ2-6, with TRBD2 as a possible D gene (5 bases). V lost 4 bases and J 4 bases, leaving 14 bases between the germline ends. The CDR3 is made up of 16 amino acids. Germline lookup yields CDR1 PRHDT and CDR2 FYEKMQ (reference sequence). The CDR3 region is CASSSLRGPGANVLTF. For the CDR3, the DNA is TGTGCCAGCAGCTCCCTGAGAGGGCCAGGGGCCAACGTCCTGACTTTC.

CDR3 sequence (DNA): TGTGCCAGCAGCGAATACCGGGACACAAACACCGGGGAGCTGTTTTTT. Protein product: CASSEYRDTNTGELFF. The J gene is TRBJ2-2, the V gene TRBV12-3 or TRBV12-4; a weak D match, TRBD1 (6 bases). The CDR3 totals 16 residues. V gave up 6 bases and J gave up 2 bases, with 16 bases separating them.

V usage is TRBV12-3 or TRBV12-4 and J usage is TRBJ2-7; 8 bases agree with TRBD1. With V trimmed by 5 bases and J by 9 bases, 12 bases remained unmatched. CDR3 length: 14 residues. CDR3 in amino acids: CASSLQTGVLWQYF. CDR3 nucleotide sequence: TGTGCCAGCAGTCTGCAGACAGGGGTTCTATGGCAGTACTTC.

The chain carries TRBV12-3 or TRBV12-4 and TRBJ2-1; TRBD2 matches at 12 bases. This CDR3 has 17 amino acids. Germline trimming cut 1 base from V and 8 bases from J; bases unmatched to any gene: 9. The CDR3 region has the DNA TGTGCCAGCAGTTTAGACCTCCTAGCGGGGGGGCTCGATGAGCAGTTCTTC. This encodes CASSLDLLAGGLDEQFF.

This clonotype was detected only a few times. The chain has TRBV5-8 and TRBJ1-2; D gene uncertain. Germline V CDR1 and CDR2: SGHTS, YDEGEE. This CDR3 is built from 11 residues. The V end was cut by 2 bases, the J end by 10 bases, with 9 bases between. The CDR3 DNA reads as TGTGCCAGCAGCTTAGGCCGTGCCTACACCTTC. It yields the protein CASSLGRAYTF.

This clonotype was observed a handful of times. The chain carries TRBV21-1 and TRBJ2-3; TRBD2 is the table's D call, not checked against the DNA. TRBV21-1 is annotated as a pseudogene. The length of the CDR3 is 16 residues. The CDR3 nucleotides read TGTGCCAGCAGCAAAGCTGGGACCAGCGACACAGATACGCAGTATTTT. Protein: CASSKAGTSDTDTQYF.

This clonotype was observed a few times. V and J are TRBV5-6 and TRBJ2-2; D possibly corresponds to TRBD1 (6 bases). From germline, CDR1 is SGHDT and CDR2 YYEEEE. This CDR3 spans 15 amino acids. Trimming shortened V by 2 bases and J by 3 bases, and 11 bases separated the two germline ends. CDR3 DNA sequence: TGTGCCAGCAGCTTCCCACAGGGAGACACCGGGGAGCTGTTTTTT. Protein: CASSFPQGDTGELFF.

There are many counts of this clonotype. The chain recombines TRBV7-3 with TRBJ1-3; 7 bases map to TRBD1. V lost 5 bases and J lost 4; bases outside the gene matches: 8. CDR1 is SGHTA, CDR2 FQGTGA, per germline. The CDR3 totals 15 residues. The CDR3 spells CASSQKQGHGNTIYF. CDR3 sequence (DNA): TGTGCCAGCAGCCAAAAACAGGGGCACGGAAACACCATATATTTT.

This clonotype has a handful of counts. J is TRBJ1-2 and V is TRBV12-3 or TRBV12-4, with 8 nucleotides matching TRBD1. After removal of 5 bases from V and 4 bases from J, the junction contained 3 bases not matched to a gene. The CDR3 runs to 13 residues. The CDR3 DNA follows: TGTGCCAGCAGTGGGGACAGGATCTATGGCTACACCTTC. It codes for CASSGDRIYGYTF.

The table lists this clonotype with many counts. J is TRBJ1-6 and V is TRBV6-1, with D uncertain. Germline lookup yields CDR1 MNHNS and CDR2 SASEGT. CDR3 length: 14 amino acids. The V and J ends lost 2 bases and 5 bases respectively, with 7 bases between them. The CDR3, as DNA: TGTGCCAGCAGTGAATCTGAAGATAATTCACCCCTCCACTTT. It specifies CASSESEDNSPLHF.

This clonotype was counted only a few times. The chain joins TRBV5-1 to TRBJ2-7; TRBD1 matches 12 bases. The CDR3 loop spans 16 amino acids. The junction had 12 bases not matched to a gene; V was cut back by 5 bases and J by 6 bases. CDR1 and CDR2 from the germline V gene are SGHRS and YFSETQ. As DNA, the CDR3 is TGCGCCAGCAGAAGAGAACGGGACAGGGGGCCTAGCGAGCAGTACTTC. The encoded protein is CASRRERDRGPSEQYF.

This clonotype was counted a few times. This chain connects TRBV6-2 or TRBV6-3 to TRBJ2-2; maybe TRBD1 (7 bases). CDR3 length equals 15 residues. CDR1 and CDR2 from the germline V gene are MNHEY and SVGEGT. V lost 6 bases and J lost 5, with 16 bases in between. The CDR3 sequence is CASSSQGGNTGELFF. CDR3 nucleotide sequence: TGTGCCAGCAGCTCGCAGGGGGGCAATACCGGGGAGCTGTTTTTT.

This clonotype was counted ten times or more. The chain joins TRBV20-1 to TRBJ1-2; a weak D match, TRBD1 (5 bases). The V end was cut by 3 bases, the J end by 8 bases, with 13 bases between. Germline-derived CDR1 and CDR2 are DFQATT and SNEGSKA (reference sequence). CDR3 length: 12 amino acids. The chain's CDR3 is CSASNAGFGYTF. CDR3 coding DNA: TGCAGTGCTAGTAATGCAGGGTTCGGCTACACCTTC.

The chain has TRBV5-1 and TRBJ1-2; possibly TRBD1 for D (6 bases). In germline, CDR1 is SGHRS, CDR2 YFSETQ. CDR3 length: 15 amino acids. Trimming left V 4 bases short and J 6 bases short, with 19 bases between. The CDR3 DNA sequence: TGCGCCAGCAGCACGACCGGACAGCGCGGGGATGGCTACACCTTC. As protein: CASSTTGQRGDGYTF. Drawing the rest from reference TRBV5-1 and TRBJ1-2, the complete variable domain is KAGVTQTPRYLIKTRGQQVTLSCSPISGHRSVSWYQQTPGQGLQFLFEYFSETQRNKGNFPGRFSGRQFSNSRSEMNVSTLELGDSALYLCASSTTGQRGDGYTFGSGTRLTVV.

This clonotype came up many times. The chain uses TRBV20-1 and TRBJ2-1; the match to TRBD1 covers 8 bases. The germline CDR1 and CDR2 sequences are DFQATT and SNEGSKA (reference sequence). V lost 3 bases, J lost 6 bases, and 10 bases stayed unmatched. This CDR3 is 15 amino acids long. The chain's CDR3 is CSARARQGPGNEQFF. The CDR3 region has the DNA TGCAGTGCTAGGGCCCGACAGGGGCCGGGCAATGAGCAGTTCTTC.

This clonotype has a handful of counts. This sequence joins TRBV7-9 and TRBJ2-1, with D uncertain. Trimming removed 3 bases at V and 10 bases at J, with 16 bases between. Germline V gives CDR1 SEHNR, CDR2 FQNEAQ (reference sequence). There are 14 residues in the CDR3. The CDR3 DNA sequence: TGTGCCAGCAGCTTTCTGGGTTGGGGTTCGGAGCAGTTCTTC. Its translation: CASSFLGWGSEQFF.